Following are 29 T cell receptor beta chains from one sample sequenced in a study of neurological immune-mediated disorders. TCRdb re-analysed the 5' RACE reads in MiXCR, keeping a single row per CDR3 protein. Among 74,000 or so distinct CDR3 sequences, roughly 10% were seen once, and the ten largest hold 1.7%. The sequencing sample was made of PBMCs. These receptors were obtained from a man aged 45-65 years in good health.

This clonotype occurred many times. The J gene is TRBJ2-7, the V gene TRBV6-2 or TRBV6-3, with 7 bases that match TRBD2. The CDR3 covers 16 residues. CDR1 MNHEY and CDR2 SVGEGT come from the germline V gene. After removal of 1 base from V and 0 bases from J, the junction contained 6 bases not matched to a gene. In DNA form, the CDR3 reads TGTGCCAGCAGTTACTGGGGGACTACTAGCTCCTACGAGCAGTACTTC. It is translated as CASSYWGTTSSYEQYF.

This clonotype was observed many times. The chain carries TRBV3-1 and TRBJ2-1; D is unresolved. V lost 4 bases and J lost 6, with 10 bases in between. The CDR3 totals 13 residues. Per germline, CDR1 LGHDT and CDR2 YNNKEL (reference sequence). The DNA for the CDR3 is TGTGCCAGCAGCCGCCTCTACAGCAATGAGCAGTTCTTC. Translated: CASSRLYSNEQFF.

V gene TRBV29-1 combines with J gene TRBJ2-5, with 14 bases matching TRBD2. This CDR3 is built from 19 residues. From germline, CDR1 is SQVTM and CDR2 ANQGSEA. J lost 0 bases, V lost 2 bases, and 11 bases had no gene match. CDR3 residues: CSVELGSGTSGGYQETQYF. Written as DNA, the CDR3 is TGCAGCGTTGAATTGGGCTCCGGGACTAGCGGGGGTTACCAAGAGACCCAGTACTTC. Supplemented by reference TRBV29-1 and TRBJ2-5, the full variable domain reads SAVISQKPSRDICQRGTSLTIQCQVDSQVTMMFWYRQQPGQSLTLIATANQGSEATYESGFVIDKFPISRPNLTFSTLTVSNMSPEDSSIYLCSVELGSGTSGGYQETQYFGPGTRLLVL.

There are many counts of this clonotype. The genes are TRBV7-2 and TRBJ2-7; D possibly corresponds to TRBD2 (7 bases). This CDR3 spans 18 amino acids. V was clipped by 5 bases and J by 1 base, with 24 bases between them. Germline assignment: CDR1 SGHTA and CDR2 FQGNSA. CDR3 DNA: TGTGCCAGCAGCCACCGAAGACGGGGGGCGGGAGAATCCTACGAGCAGTACTTC. This codes for CASSHRRRGAGESYEQYF.

This clonotype was seen at least ten times. The chain recombines TRBV7-9 with TRBJ2-1; 9 bases are a match to TRBD2. V was clipped by 4 bases and J by 6 bases; unmatched bases: 13. The CDR3 runs 17 residues. In germline, CDR1 is SEHNR, CDR2 FQNEAQ (reference sequence). The CDR3 spells CASSSRVAGALGNEQFF. In DNA form, the CDR3 reads TGTGCCAGCAGCTCCAGGGTAGCGGGGGCCCTGGGCAATGAGCAGTTCTTC.

This clonotype showed up many times. J is TRBJ2-7 and V is TRBV12-3 or TRBV12-4; tentative D call: TRBD1 (5 bases). This CDR3 spans 13 amino acids. With 6 bases removed from V and 1 base from J, the gap between germline ends came to 10 bases. The CDR3: CASRGTGSYEQYF. CDR3 in DNA: TGTGCCAGCAGGGGCACAGGATCCTACGAGCAGTACTTC.

This clonotype occurred many times. The chain is built from TRBV2 and TRBJ1-2, with 9 nucleotides matching TRBD1. This CDR3 has 12 residues. The trim removed 6 bases at V and 10 bases at J, leaving 6 bases unmatched. Germline V gives CDR1 SNHLY, CDR2 FYNNEI. The CDR3 DNA is TGTGCCAGCAGCGGGACAGGGAACAACTACACCTTC. Its protein is CASSGTGNNYTF.

The chain is built from TRBV29-1 and TRBJ2-2, with D possibly matching TRBD2 (6 bases). The CDR3 is 14 amino acids. V was cut by 6 bases and J by 0 bases, with 11 bases left in between. Germline V gene data show CDR1 as SQVTM and CDR2 as ANQGSEA. The CDR3 is CSVDLATNTGELFF. The CDR3 region has the DNA TGCAGCGTAGACCTAGCGACGAACACCGGGGAGCTGTTTTTT.

This clonotype has ten or more counts. V gene TRBV7-3 combines with J gene TRBJ1-1, with D unclear. The CDR3 is 15 residues long. Per germline, CDR1 SGHTA and CDR2 FQGTGA. V was cut by 5 bases and J by 4 bases, with 17 bases left in between. This CDR3 is CASSTMGFQTTEAFF. In DNA form, the CDR3 reads TGTGCCAGCAGCACAATGGGGTTTCAGACCACTGAAGCTTTCTTT.

This clonotype was recorded at least ten times. The gene calls are TRBV6-6 and TRBJ1-6; 7 bases are shared with TRBD1. The germline V gene has CDR1 MNHNY and CDR2 SVGAGI (reference sequence). After removal of 5 bases from V and 6 bases from J, the junction contained 7 bases not matched to a gene. The CDR3 covers 15 residues. CDR3 DNA: TGTGCCAGCAGTATCAGGACAGGTCCTAATTCACCCCTCCACTTT. Protein sequence: CASSIRTGPNSPLHF.

There are many counts of this clonotype. The J gene is TRBJ2-5, the V gene TRBV5-1; 12 bases are shared with TRBD2. Germline V gene lookup returns CDR1 SGHRS and CDR2 YFSETQ. This CDR3 spans 14 amino acids. The V segment lost 3 bases and the J segment 5 bases; nucleotides outside the gene matches: 2. The CDR3 here is CASSWTSGKETQYF. The DNA of the CDR3 is TGCGCCAGCAGCTGGACTAGCGGGAAGGAGACCCAGTACTTC.

This clonotype was counted ten times or more. The chain has TRBV18 and TRBJ2-3, with D hard to call. The germline V gene encodes CDR1 KGHSH and CDR2 LQKENI. The CDR3 length is 11 residues. V dropped 9 bases and J dropped 1 base, with 5 bases sitting between them. The CDR3 DNA reads TGTGCCAGTGAGGGCACAGATACGCAGTATTTT. Protein product: CASEGTDTQYF.

This clonotype occurred many times. The rearrangement links TRBV6-5 to TRBJ2-2; 8 bases are shared with TRBD2. From germline, CDR1 is MNHEY and CDR2 SVGAGI. Trimming removed 4 bases from V and 4 bases from J; junction bases left unmatched: 2. The CDR3 runs 14 residues. CDR3 bases: TGTGCCAGCAGTTTTAGCGGGGTCACCGGGGAGCTGTTTTTT. It codes for CASSFSGVTGELFF.

This clonotype appeared many times. The chain is built from TRBV7-2 and TRBJ2-7, with a tentative D call TRBD2 (5 bases). The germline V and J ends were trimmed by 5 bases and 9 bases, with 17 bases remaining between them. The CDR3 is 13 amino acids. Germline values: CDR1 SGHTA, CDR2 FQGNSA. CDR3 bases: TGTGCCAGCAGCCTATTGACCGAGGAGGTGCAGTACTTC. It translates to CASSLLTEEVQYF.

This clonotype appeared many times. The V and J genes are TRBV19 and TRBJ1-1; D ambiguous. V lost 5 bases to trimming and J lost 1 base, with 8 bases between them. The CDR3 sequence is 13 residues long. The germline V gene has CDR1 LNHDA and CDR2 SQIVND (reference sequence). The CDR3 region has the DNA TGTGCCAGTAGTCAAAGGGAGAACACTGAAGCTTTCTTT. Residues: CASSQRENTEAFF.

The rearrangement uses TRBV7-9 and TRBJ2-3; 9 bases are a match to TRBD2. The junction had 7 bases not matched to a gene; V was cut back by 2 bases and J by 1 base. The germline CDR1 and CDR2 sequences are SEHNR and FQNEAQ (reference sequence). The CDR3 runs to 17 residues. The CDR3: CASSLRSGGPRTDTQYF. Here the CDR3 DNA reads TGTGCCAGCAGCTTACGTAGCGGGGGCCCCCGCACAGATACGCAGTATTTT.

The table lists this clonotype with many counts. The chain employs TRBV4-3 and TRBJ2-1; tentatively, D is TRBD1 or TRBD2 (6 bases each). The germline CDR1 and CDR2 sequences are LGHNA and YSLEER. There are 16 residues in the CDR3. Trimming cost V 0 bases and J 10 bases, with 19 bases left between them. In DNA form, the CDR3 reads TGCGCCAGCAGCCAAGAAACAGGGAGGATCAGGACCGAGCAGTTCTTC. Translating gives CASSQETGRIRTEQFF.

Many counts were recorded for this clonotype. This chain connects TRBV18 to TRBJ1-5; 7 positions match TRBD1. Germline V gene sequence: CDR1 KGHSH, CDR2 LQKENI. The CDR3 loop spans 13 amino acids. V shed 6 bases and J 7 bases; nucleotides not matched to a gene: 6. For the CDR3, the DNA is TGTGCCAGCTCCCCCGGACAGGACCAGCCCCAGCATTTT. It yields the protein CASSPGQDQPQHF.

This clonotype was seen at least ten times. The J gene is TRBJ2-7, the V gene TRBV20-1; D is undetermined. This CDR3 is 9 amino acids long. The germline V and J ends were trimmed by 3 bases and 7 bases, with 4 bases remaining between them. Per germline, CDR1 DFQATT and CDR2 SNEGSKA (reference sequence). For the CDR3, the DNA is TGCAGTGCTAGCAGGGAGCAGTACTTC. This gives the protein CSASREQYF.

This clonotype has just a few counts. The rearrangement joins TRBV2 to TRBJ2-1; 8 positions agree with TRBD1. Germline lookup yields CDR1 SNHLY and CDR2 FYNNEI. The CDR3 runs to 14 residues. V was clipped by 7 bases and J by 4 bases; unmatched bases: 6. CDR3 residues: CASIPGQGYNEQFF. CDR3 in DNA: TGTGCCAGCATCCCAGGACAGGGTTACAATGAGCAGTTCTTC.

This clonotype showed up many times. This sequence joins TRBV10-3 and TRBJ1-1; the D is unclear. Germline loops: CDR1 ENHRY, CDR2 SYGVKD. There are 12 residues in the CDR3. In DNA form, the CDR3 reads TGTGCTCCCTCGGTGGTGAACACTGAAGCTTTCTTT. Translated: CAPSVVNTEAFF.

V usage is TRBV28 and J usage is TRBJ2-7, with TRBD2 matching 10 bases. CDR3 length: 15 residues. Looked up from germline, CDR1 is MDHEN and CDR2 is SYDVKM. V lost 6 bases to trimming and J lost 2 bases; unmatched junction nucleotides: 7. In DNA form, the CDR3 reads TGTGCCAGCAGGGCGACTAGCGGGTTTACCTACGAGCAGTACTTC. It translates to CASRATSGFTYEQYF.

This clonotype was seen ten or more times. The gene calls are TRBV7-2 and TRBJ2-7; perhaps TRBD2 as D (7 bases). Germline V lookup: CDR1 SGHTA, CDR2 FQGNSA. Trimming cost V 1 base and J 2 bases, with 12 bases left between them. The CDR3 spans 15 residues. The CDR3 DNA is TGTGCCAGCAGCTTAGTACTAGGGGGGGCCTACGAGCAGTACTTC. Translation: CASSLVLGGAYEQYF.

This clonotype was observed at least ten times. V and J are TRBV6-5 and TRBJ1-1, with D possibly being TRBD1 (6 bases). V shed 7 bases and J shed 3 bases, with 12 bases lying between them. The V gene's germline CDR1 is MNHEY and CDR2 SVGAGI. The CDR3 sequence is 13 residues long. This CDR3 reads CASKARGDTEAFF. For the CDR3, the DNA is TGTGCCAGCAAAGCTAGGGGGGACACTGAAGCTTTCTTT.

This clonotype occurred many times. J is TRBJ1-6 and V is TRBV7-2; 11 bases align to TRBD1. CDR3 length: 15 amino acids. Trimming removed 5 bases from V and 8 bases from J; junction bases left unmatched: 5. The V gene's germline CDR1 is SGHTA and CDR2 FQGNSA. The CDR3 is CASSRDRGVDSPLHF. In DNA form, the CDR3 reads TGTGCCAGCAGCCGGGACAGGGGGGTTGATTCACCCCTCCACTTT.

In its sample, this clonotype was seen many times. J is TRBJ2-7 and V is TRBV5-1; weak D call: TRBD1 (5 bases). Germline CDR1 SGHRS, CDR2 YFSETQ. The CDR3 sequence is 14 residues long. V was trimmed by 0 bases and J by 2 bases, leaving 9 bases between them. In nucleotides, the CDR3 is TGCGCCAGCAGCTTGGATCAGGGTACCTACGAGCAGTACTTC. Protein sequence: CASSLDQGTYEQYF.

This clonotype was observed at least ten times. The chain has TRBV10-3 and TRBJ2-2; the D gene is possibly TRBD1 (5 bases). Germline V gene lookup returns CDR1 ENHRY and CDR2 SYGVKD. V lost 10 bases, J lost 0 bases, and 12 bases lay in between. The CDR3 has 14 residues. This chain's CDR3 is CASSQVSNTGELFF. DNA of the CDR3: TGTGCCAGCTCACAGGTTTCGAACACCGGGGAGCTGTTTTTT.

There are many counts of this clonotype. V is TRBV5-1 and J is TRBJ2-1; no firm D call. Germline V gene sequence: CDR1 SGHRS, CDR2 YFSETQ. There are 15 residues in the CDR3. Deletions cut 0 bases from V and 0 bases from J, with 7 bases between. CDR3 DNA sequence: TGCGCCAGCAGCTTGGAACCTGGCTCCTACAATGAGCAGTTCTTC. Encoded protein: CASSLEPGSYNEQFF.

The genes are TRBV6-1 and TRBJ1-2; TRBD1 matches at 11 bases. There are 15 residues in the CDR3. Losses at the gene ends were 5 bases for V and 4 bases for J; bases not matched to a gene: 6. Per the germline V gene, CDR1 is MNHNS and CDR2 is SASEGT. The CDR3 reads CASSLPGQGGYGYTF. In DNA, the CDR3 is TGTGCCAGCAGTTTACCGGGACAGGGGGGCTATGGCTACACCTTC.